The 29 T cell receptor beta chains reported below all come from one sample, sequenced in a study of early T cells in non-severe SARS-CoV-2 infection. From the 5' RACE reads, TCRdb called clonotypes with MiXCR, one entry per CDR3 protein. The top ten clones hold 3.8% of a sample with more than 85,000 distinct CDR3 sequences, over 9.5% of them seen once. Here the sequenced sample was whole blood, taken at baseline. These receptor sequences come from an adult who was a healthcare worker with PCR-confirmed SARS-CoV-2 infection or an uninfected control (not recorded which).

This clonotype was counted many times. The CDR3 protein is CASSSSRDRGYGGYTF. CDR3 DNA sequence: TGTGCCAGCAGCAGTAGCCGGGACAGGGGGTACGGTGGCTACACCTTC. V gene TRBV7-9 combines with J gene TRBJ1-2; 11 bases line up with TRBD1. CDR3 length: 16 residues. Trimming at V came to 5 bases and at J to 7 bases, leaving 12 bases not matched to a gene. Germline V gives CDR1 SEHNR, CDR2 FQNEAQ (reference sequence).

This clonotype was counted at least ten times. The chain is built from TRBV12-3 or TRBV12-4 and TRBJ1-6, with D perhaps matching TRBD1 (6 bases). This CDR3 has 17 amino acids. Trimming left V 6 bases short and J 7 bases short, with 22 bases between. CDR3 in amino acids: CASSGDIATTPNSPLHF. In DNA, the CDR3 is TGTGCCAGCAGCGGGGACATTGCAACCACGCCAAATTCACCCCTCCACTTT.

The V call is TRBV5-4, the J call TRBJ2-1; 10 nucleotides align to TRBD1. This CDR3 is 15 amino acids long. CDR1 is SGHNT, CDR2 YYREEE, per germline (reference sequence). Germline trimming cut 6 bases from V and 6 bases from J; bases unmatched to any gene: 9. DNA of the CDR3: TGTGCCAGCACCCTCCCCGGACAGGGGGTCAATGAGCAGTTCTTC. Its translation: CASTLPGQGVNEQFF. The full variable domain, rest sourced from reference TRBV5-4 and TRBJ2-1, is ETGVTQSPTHLIKTRGQQVTLRCSSQSGHNTVSWYQQALGQGPQFIFQYYREEENGRGNFPPRFSGLQFPNYSSELNVNALELDDSALYLCASTLPGQGVNEQFFGPGTRLTVL.

This clonotype came up many times. The genes are TRBV3-1 and TRBJ1-1; no definite D call. Germline assignment: CDR1 LGHDT and CDR2 YNNKEL (reference sequence). Trimming removed 1 base from V and 5 bases from J, with 8 bases in between. The CDR3 sequence is 13 residues long. CDR3: CASSQGRNTEAFF. CDR3 in DNA: TGTGCCAGCAGCCAAGGCCGGAATACTGAAGCTTTCTTT.

This clonotype was counted many times. This rearrangement joins TRBV5-1 to TRBJ1-1, with D perhaps matching TRBD1 (5 bases). The CDR3 has 14 residues. Germline CDR1 and CDR2: SGHRS and YFSETQ. V gave up 2 bases and J gave up 2 bases, with 10 bases separating them. This chain's CDR3 is CASSLDTGNTEAFF. DNA for the CDR3: TGCGCCAGCAGCTTAGATACAGGAAACACTGAAGCTTTCTTT. Looking up the rest from reference TRBV5-1 and TRBJ1-1 gives the full variable domain: KAGVTQTPRYLIKTRGQQVTLSCSPISGHRSVSWYQQTPGQGLQFLFEYFSETQRNKGNFPGRFSGRQFSNSRSEMNVSTLELGDSALYLCASSLDTGNTEAFFGQGTRLTVV.

The chain has TRBV7-2 and TRBJ1-1; D perhaps matches TRBD1 (6 bases). With 1 base removed from V and 1 base from J, the gap between germline ends came to 10 bases. The CDR3 length is 15 residues. In germline, CDR1 is SGHTA, CDR2 FQGNSA. In DNA, the CDR3 is TGTGCCAGCAGCTTAGGGGGACACAAGAACACTGAAGCTTTCTTT. This translates into CASSLGGHKNTEAFF.

This clonotype has more than one count but fewer than ten. The chain combines TRBV20-1 with TRBJ1-1, with D maybe TRBD1 (5 bases). Trimming left V 6 bases short and J 0 bases short, with 11 bases between. CDR1 is DFQATT and CDR2 is SNEGSKA in the germline V gene (reference sequence). The CDR3 runs to 13 residues. The CDR3 reads CSAIGTVNTEAFF. Written as DNA, the CDR3 is TGCAGTGCCATCGGGACGGTGAACACTGAAGCTTTCTTT.

This clonotype showed up many times. The chain employs TRBV5-1 and TRBJ1-1; the match to TRBD1 covers 7 bases. This CDR3 comprises 13 residues. The V segment lost 5 bases and the J segment 4 bases; nucleotides outside the gene matches: 5. Germline CDR1 is SGHRS and CDR2 is YFSETQ. Here the CDR3 reads CASRTGVSTEAFF. The CDR3 coding sequence is TGCGCCAGCAGAACAGGGGTAAGCACTGAAGCTTTCTTT.

This clonotype was recorded a few times. The chain is built from TRBV7-3 and TRBJ1-1; 8 positions agree with TRBD1. The V gene's germline CDR1 is SGHTA and CDR2 FQGTGA. V shed 5 bases, J shed 4 bases, and the junction held 6 bases outside the gene matches. The CDR3 loop spans 14 amino acids. DNA of the CDR3: TGTGCCAGCAGCAGTCAACAGGGGGGCACTGAAGCTTTCTTT. Amino acid sequence: CASSSQQGGTEAFF.

V and J are TRBV18 and TRBJ2-3, with 7 bases matching TRBD1. Germline trimming cut 4 bases from V and 1 base from J; bases unmatched to any gene: 2. This CDR3 region has 14 residues. CDR1 is KGHSH, CDR2 LQKENI, per germline. The DNA of the CDR3 is TGTGCCAGCTCACAGGGGGCTGGCACAGATACGCAGTATTTT. Its translation is CASSQGAGTDTQYF.

This clonotype was observed at least ten times. The chain carries TRBV4-1 and TRBJ2-3, with TRBD1 as a possible D gene (5 bases). V gave up 0 bases and J gave up 1 base, with 8 bases separating them. CDR3 length: 15 residues. Germline values: CDR1 MGHRA, CDR2 YSYEKL. CDR3 nucleotides: TGCGCCAGCAGCCAAGATAAAGGGGGCACAGATACGCAGTATTTT. It is translated as CASSQDKGGTDTQYF.

This chain uses TRBV7-9 with TRBJ2-1; 9 positions agree with TRBD2. Germline V CDR1 and CDR2: SEHNR, FQNEAQ (reference sequence). The V segment lost 4 bases and the J segment 0 bases; nucleotides outside the gene matches: 13. The CDR3 has 19 residues. CDR3 sequence (DNA): TGTGCCAGCAGCTCAGTGGGAGGCGGGAGGGCCCTCTCCTACAATGAGCAGTTCTTC. Translated, it gives CASSSVGGGRALSYNEQFF.

The rearrangement links TRBV11-3 to TRBJ2-2, with 8 bases lining up with TRBD2. Germline lookup yields CDR1 SGHNT and CDR2 YENEEA. With 0 bases clipped from V and 0 bases from J, the junction kept 18 bases outside the gene matches. CDR3 length: 22 residues. The CDR3 reads CASSLDNPTGLEKTPNTGELFF. CDR3 nucleotides: TGTGCCAGCAGCTTAGATAACCCTACGGGACTAGAAAAAACTCCGAACACCGGGGAGCTGTTTTTT.

This clonotype was seen only a few times. This chain joins TRBV7-2 and TRBJ1-1; D is ambiguous. Germline loops: CDR1 SGHTA, CDR2 FQGNSA. This CDR3 comprises 13 residues. Trimming left V 5 bases short and J 7 bases short, with 14 bases between. In nucleotides, the CDR3 is TGTGCCAGCAGCCTAGGGTCCCCACGTGAAGCTTTCTTT. It specifies CASSLGSPREAFF.

This clonotype occurred a few times. The genes are TRBV7-9 and TRBJ2-7, with D unresolved. There are 12 residues in the CDR3. V was shortened by 1 base and J by 9 bases, with 10 bases between the two germline ends. Germline V gene data show CDR1 as SEHNR and CDR2 as FQNEAQ (reference sequence). The CDR3 spells CASSLGPTGQYF. CDR3 bases: TGTGCCAGCAGCTTAGGACCCACCGGGCAGTACTTC.

This clonotype occurred a few times. The chain is built from TRBV25-1 and TRBJ1-6; D unresolved. This CDR3 has 19 amino acids. In germline, CDR1 is MGHDK, CDR2 SYGVNS. Trimming took 2 bases from V and 9 from J, leaving 26 bases between them. The CDR3 DNA reads as TGTGCCAGCAGTGAAGGGTATCGTAAGGGTAGCACAGCCGGTTCACCCCTCCACTTT. Its protein product is CASSEGYRKGSTAGSPLHF.

This clonotype has a count of ten or more. The chain has TRBV24-1 and TRBJ1-2; maybe TRBD1 (5 bases). Germline values: CDR1 KGHDR, CDR2 SFDVKD. The CDR3 runs to 14 residues. The V gene lost 2 bases and the J gene lost 2 bases, with 8 bases spanning the gap. In nucleotides, the CDR3 is TGTGCCACCAGTGATTCGACAGTAAACTATGGCTACACCTTC. Protein sequence: CATSDSTVNYGYTF.

In its sample, this clonotype was seen a few times. The chain couples TRBV20-1 to TRBJ2-7; no definite D call. The CDR3 is made up of 11 amino acids. The ends were cut back, 5 bases at V and 2 bases at J, with 7 bases in the middle. Germline V lookup: CDR1 DFQATT, CDR2 SNEGSKA (reference sequence). The DNA of the CDR3 is TGCAGTGCTCTCCAAGCCTACGAGCAGTACTTC. It is translated as CSALQAYEQYF.

This clonotype has more than one count but fewer than ten. This chain links TRBV29-1 with TRBJ2-5; tentative D call: TRBD1 (5 bases). This CDR3 contains 13 residues. The germline V and J ends were trimmed by 4 bases and 4 bases, with 13 bases remaining between them. Germline V gives CDR1 SQVTM, CDR2 ANQGSEA. The CDR3 nucleotides are TGCAGCGTTGGGGGCAGCTCCAGAGAGACCCAGTACTTC. Amino acid sequence: CSVGGSSRETQYF.

This clonotype appeared a few times. J is TRBJ2-1 and V is TRBV5-1; 10 nucleotides match TRBD2. In germline, CDR1 is SGHRS, CDR2 YFSETQ. This CDR3 region has 18 residues. The V segment lost 3 bases and the J segment 0 bases; nucleotides outside the gene matches: 9. In DNA, the CDR3 is TGCGCCAGCAGCTCCCCGGGACTAGCGTTTAGCTCCTACAATGAGCAGTTCTTC. Translated, it gives CASSSPGLAFSSYNEQFF. The full variable domain, completed using reference TRBV5-1 and TRBJ2-1, is KAGVTQTPRYLIKTRGQQVTLSCSPISGHRSVSWYQQTPGQGLQFLFEYFSETQRNKGNFPGRFSGRQFSNSRSEMNVSTLELGDSALYLCASSSPGLAFSSYNEQFFGPGTRLTVL.

Written as DNA, the CDR3 is TGTGCCAGCAGCTTTGTAGCGACAGGGGGAAACACCATATATTTT. As protein: CASSFVATGGNTIYF. This sequence joins TRBV5-6 and TRBJ1-3, with TRBD1 matching 7 bases. CDR3 size: 15 residues. Unmatched junction bases numbered 6, after V lost 2 bases and J lost 4 bases. CDR1 and CDR2 from the germline V gene are SGHDT and YYEEEE.

This clonotype occurred many times. CDR3 in amino acids: CASSDSLEELFF. The DNA for the CDR3 is TGTGCCAGCAGTGATTCACTCGAGGAACTGTTTTTT. The chain links TRBV2 to TRBJ1-4; no clear D. The CDR3 runs 12 residues. Per the germline V gene, CDR1 is SNHLY and CDR2 is FYNNEI. Between the trimmed V and J ends, which lost 3 bases and 12 bases, there was a span of 11 bases.

V gene TRBV7-6 combines with J gene TRBJ1-6; tentatively, D is TRBD1 (5 bases). V lost 2 bases and J lost 8, with 10 bases in between. This CDR3 is 14 amino acids long. The germline CDR1 and CDR2 sequences are SGHVS and FNYEAQ. The CDR3 here is CASSLRSRDSPLHF. Written as DNA, the CDR3 is TGTGCCAGCAGCTTAAGGTCCAGGGATTCACCCCTCCACTTT.

This clonotype was seen a few times. The chain employs TRBV6-5 and TRBJ2-7; a possible D gene is TRBD2 (6 bases). This CDR3 is 13 amino acids long. CDR1 MNHEY and CDR2 SVGAGI come from the germline V gene. V was trimmed by 5 bases and J by 2 bases, leaving 10 bases between them. Here the CDR3 reads CASSPPGAYEQYF. CDR3 sequence (DNA): TGTGCCAGCAGTCCCCCGGGGGCCTACGAGCAGTACTTC.

In this sample, this clonotype turned up a few times. The chain uses TRBV30 and TRBJ1-1; D remains ambiguous. The CDR3 has 17 amino acids. Germline loops: CDR1 GTSNPN, CDR2 SVGIG (reference sequence). Trimming shortened V by 0 bases and J by 1 base, and 18 bases separated the two germline ends. The CDR3 sequence: CAWSVITLLAGNTEAFF. For the CDR3, the DNA is TGTGCCTGGAGTGTAATCACACTCCTAGCCGGGAACACTGAAGCTTTCTTT.

The CDR3 here is CASCPQEGRTVEQYF. DNA for the CDR3: TGTGCCAGCTGCCCCCAGGAGGGAAGAACGGTCGAGCAGTACTTC. The V call is TRBV28, the J call TRBJ2-7; perhaps TRBD2 as D (6 bases). Germline V lookup: CDR1 MDHEN, CDR2 SYDVKM. This CDR3 spans 15 amino acids. V was clipped by 8 bases and J by 6 bases, with 23 bases between them.

The sample holds many counts of this clonotype. The chain has TRBV5-1 and TRBJ2-1; a possible D gene is TRBD2 (5 bases). This CDR3 has 13 amino acids. The germline V gene has CDR1 SGHRS and CDR2 YFSETQ. V was trimmed by 0 bases and J by 9 bases, leaving 10 bases between them. CDR3 DNA: TGCGCCAGCAGCTTGGTACCTGGGAGTGAGCAGTTCTTC. This translates into CASSLVPGSEQFF.

This clonotype was observed a single time. The gene calls are TRBV6-1 and TRBJ2-5; D perhaps matches TRBD2 (5 bases). V was shortened by 5 bases and J by 5 bases, with 15 bases between the two germline ends. Germline lookup yields CDR1 MNHNS and CDR2 SASEGT. The CDR3 spans 14 residues. The CDR3 DNA follows: TGTGCCAGCAGTCCATCCGGGATAGGGGAGACCCAGTACTTC. Translating it yields CASSPSGIGETQYF.

V usage is TRBV20-1 and J usage is TRBJ1-4, with 11 bases fitting TRBD1. The CDR3 loop spans 14 amino acids. Germline CDR1 reads DFQATT; CDR2 reads SNEGSKA (reference sequence). V was clipped by 0 bases and J by 12 bases; unmatched bases: 6. The chain's CDR3 is CSARDKGQGAELFF. Here the CDR3 DNA reads TGCAGTGCTAGAGATAAAGGACAGGGGGCTGAACTGTTTTTT.